Shown below are 29 T cell receptor beta chains from a single sample sequenced in a study of graft-versus-host responses after intestinal transplantation. Assay used: immunoSEQ multiplex PCR; TCRdb lists only in-frame clones, some missing. In the table there are approximately 90,000 clones, around 89% of which are singletons. No antigen has been identified for these receptors. This specimen consisted of unstimulated CD4+ T cells sorted from spleen or lymph node cells, obtained before transplant. The receptors here all came from a human donor who was the organ donor for an intestinal transplant.

V usage is TRBV7-2 and J usage is TRBJ2-7, with TRBD1 matching over 7 bases. Germline CDR1 SGHTA, CDR2 FQGNSA. The CDR3 extends over 14 amino acids. The V segment lost 5 bases and the J segment 6 bases; nucleotides outside the gene matches: 10. The CDR3 is CASSEQGGLFEQYF. The CDR3 region has the DNA TGTGCCAGCAGCGAACAAGGGGGCCTTTTCGAGCAGTACTTC.

The CDR3 bases are TGTGCCAGCAGCTTAGCGGGAGCCCAAGAGACCCAGTACTTC. This codes for CASSLAGAQETQYF. The rearrangement uses TRBV7-2 and TRBJ2-5; a possible D gene is TRBD2 (5 bases). Trimming pared 0 bases from V and 1 base from J, leaving 6 bases between. The CDR3 runs to 14 residues. The V gene's germline CDR1 is SGHTA and CDR2 FQGNSA.

The chain carries TRBV28 and TRBJ2-7, with 7 bases that match TRBD1. The CDR3 has 16 amino acids. Germline V lookup: CDR1 MDHEN, CDR2 SYDVKM. The V segment lost 3 bases and the J segment 2 bases; nucleotides outside the gene matches: 10. The CDR3 bases are TGTGCCAGCAGTTTTCGGCTTCCTGGACAGGCCTACGAGCAGTACTTC. Its translation is CASSFRLPGQAYEQYF.

V usage is TRBV7-9 and J usage is TRBJ1-1; D is ambiguous. V gave up 1 base and J gave up 6 bases, with 18 bases separating them. The CDR3 extends over 16 amino acids. Per germline, CDR1 SEHNR and CDR2 FQNEAQ (reference sequence). CDR3 amino acids: CASSLELEGIQAEAFF. The CDR3 DNA sequence: TGTGCCAGCAGCTTAGAGTTGGAGGGAATCCAGGCTGAAGCTTTCTTT. The full variable domain, with the rest looked up from reference TRBV7-9 and TRBJ1-1, is DTGVSQNPRHKITKRGQNVTFRCDPISEHNRLYWYRQTLGQGPEFLTYFQNEAQLEKSRLLSDRFSAERPKGSFSTLEIQRTEQGDSAMYLCASSLELEGIQAEAFFGQGTRLTVV.

The chain recombines TRBV6-5 with TRBJ2-5; possible D gene TRBD1, 5 bases. Germline values: CDR1 MNHEY, CDR2 SVGAGI. The length of the CDR3 is 15 residues. The germline V and J ends were trimmed by 0 bases and 3 bases, with 11 bases remaining between them. In nucleotides, the CDR3 is TGTGCCAGCAGTTACTCGGGTGGGGCAAAAGAGACCCAGTACTTC. Translating it yields CASSYSGGAKETQYF.

The J gene is TRBJ2-1, the V gene TRBV18; 8 nucleotides align to TRBD2. The J segment lost 7 bases and the V segment lost 4 bases, leaving 6 bases of the junction unmatched. CDR1 is KGHSH and CDR2 is LQKENI in the germline V gene. CDR3 length: 14 amino acids. CDR3 bases: TGTGCCAGCTCACGACGGGAGGGGAGAAATGAGCAGTTCTTC. Residues: CASSRREGRNEQFF.

The V call is TRBV6-1, the J call TRBJ1-5; 7 bases line up with TRBD1. CDR1 and CDR2 from the germline V gene are MNHNS and SASEGT. V dropped 3 bases and J dropped 1; count of bases not matched to a gene: 3. This CDR3 has 15 amino acids. The CDR3 DNA reads TGTGCCAGCAGTGAGAGGGGGCTAAGCAATCAGCCCCAGCATTTT. Translating it yields CASSERGLSNQPQHF.

The V call is TRBV7-3, the J call TRBJ2-1; 9 bases line up with TRBD2. V dropped 4 bases and J dropped 8; count of bases not matched to a gene: 3. Per germline, CDR1 SGHTA and CDR2 FQGTGA. The CDR3 has 13 residues. CDR3 in amino acids: CASSYSGGYEQFF. In DNA, the CDR3 is TGTGCCAGCAGCTATAGCGGGGGATATGAGCAGTTCTTC.

This clone was observed a few times. The CDR3 DNA is TGTGCCAGCAGCTTAGCGGCTAGCGGGGGGGAAGGTGAGCAGTTCTTC. Amino acid sequence: CASSLAASGGEGEQFF. This rearrangement joins TRBV7-9 to TRBJ2-1; the match to TRBD2 covers 12 bases. This CDR3 has 16 residues. Germline CDR1 SEHNR, CDR2 FQNEAQ (reference sequence). The trim removed 0 bases at V and 9 bases at J, leaving 6 bases unmatched.

The chain recombines TRBV28 with TRBJ2-7, with 13 bases aligning to TRBD2. The CDR3 covers 17 residues. Germline CDR1 reads MDHEN; CDR2 reads SYDVKM. J lost 2 bases, V lost 5 bases, and 9 bases had no gene match. CDR3 residues: CASSTRLAGGLTYEQYF. The DNA of the CDR3 is TGTGCCAGCAGTACCCGACTAGCGGGAGGCCTGACCTACGAGCAGTACTTC.

This chain connects TRBV9 to TRBJ2-4; D ambiguous. Per germline, CDR1 SGDLS and CDR2 YYNGEE. The CDR3 has 16 residues. V lost 0 bases and J 0 bases, leaving 10 bases between the germline ends. The CDR3 loop reads CASSVDPGLAKNIQYF. The CDR3 DNA reads as TGTGCCAGCAGCGTAGACCCAGGATTAGCCAAAAACATTCAGTACTTC. The full variable domain, in which reference TRBV9 and TRBJ2-4 provide the parts outside the CDR3, is DSGVTQTPKHLITATGQRVTLRCSPRSGDLSVYWYQQSLDQGLQFLIQYYNGEERAKGNILERFSAQQFPDLHSELNLSSLELGDSALYFCASSVDPGLAKNIQYFGAGTRLSVL.

The V call is TRBV11-3, the J call TRBJ2-7, with D uncertain. Germline CDR1 SGHNT, CDR2 YENEEA. V was pared by 2 bases and J by 3 bases, with 8 bases between. The CDR3 length is 13 residues. The CDR3 is CASSLSPYYEQYF. CDR3 coding DNA: TGTGCCAGCAGCTTATCCCCCTACTACGAGCAGTACTTC.

The chain joins TRBV21-1 to TRBJ2-7; the DNA was not used to check the table's D call, TRBD2. TRBV21-1 is assigned pseudogene status. The CDR3 consists of 18 residues. This chain's CDR3 is CASSKGSEGGITRHEQYF. CDR3 DNA: TGTGCCAGCAGCAAAGGGAGCGAGGGCGGAATCACTCGCCACGAGCAGTACTTC.

The chain links TRBV2 to TRBJ1-5; perhaps TRBD1 as D (6 bases). This CDR3 region has 15 residues. The V end lost 4 bases, the J end lost 0 bases, and 10 bases lay between the germline ends. Looked up from germline, CDR1 is SNHLY and CDR2 is FYNNEI. CDR3 protein: CASSVQGSSNQPQHF. The CDR3 region has the DNA TGTGCCAGCAGTGTACAGGGAAGTAGCAATCAGCCCCAGCATTTT.

The chain has TRBV27 and TRBJ1-5, with D tentatively TRBD1 (5 bases). V lost 2 bases and J lost 6, with 8 bases in between. CDR3 size: 13 residues. Germline V gene lookup returns CDR1 MNHEY and CDR2 SMNVEV (reference sequence). The CDR3 sequence: CASSLRQGQPQHF. CDR3 in DNA: TGTGCCAGCAGTTTACGGCAGGGTCAGCCCCAGCATTTT.

The chain links TRBV5-4 to TRBJ2-5, with 8 bases that match TRBD2. CDR3 length equals 14 residues. CDR1 and CDR2 (germline): SGHNT, YYREEE (reference sequence). V lost 4 bases, J lost 0 bases, and 2 bases stayed unmatched. The CDR3 bases are TGTGCCAGCAGCCCGGGGGGGAACCAAGAGACCCAGTACTTC. Its translation: CASSPGGNQETQYF.

The chain recombines TRBV25-1 with TRBJ1-6; possible D gene TRBD1, 5 bases. V lost 2 bases, J lost 6 bases, and 8 bases lay in between. Germline V gives CDR1 MGHDK, CDR2 SYGVNS. The CDR3 covers 14 residues. This CDR3 is CASSEGRVNSPLHF. The CDR3, as DNA: TGTGCCAGCAGTGAAGGCAGGGTTAATTCACCCCTCCACTTT.

This chain uses TRBV30 with TRBJ1-1; no clear D gene. Between the trimmed V and J ends, which lost 3 bases and 2 bases, there was a span of 22 bases. CDR3 size: 17 residues. Germline V gene sequence: CDR1 GTSNPN, CDR2 SVGIG (reference sequence). In DNA form, the CDR3 reads TGTGCCTGGAGGGCTCCGGGGTTTACAGTAGTAAACACTGAAGCTTTCTTT. Translated, it gives CAWRAPGFTVVNTEAFF.

V usage is TRBV2 and J usage is TRBJ2-3; a possible D gene is TRBD1 (6 bases). V lost 8 bases and J lost 3, with 12 bases in between. Germline V gene sequence: CDR1 SNHLY, CDR2 FYNNEI. This CDR3 has 13 amino acids. The CDR3 DNA is TGTGCCAGCGTCCAGGGGAGAACAGATACGCAGTATTTT. Its translation is CASVQGRTDTQYF.

The chain combines TRBV9 with TRBJ2-1; the D gene is possibly TRBD2 (6 bases). Germline CDR1 and CDR2: SGDLS and YYNGEE. The length of the CDR3 is 15 residues. Deletions cut 4 bases from V and 0 bases from J, with 11 bases between. CDR3 in amino acids: CASSPSGSSYNEQFF. For the CDR3, the DNA is TGTGCCAGCAGCCCTTCCGGGAGCTCCTACAATGAGCAGTTCTTC.

This rearrangement joins TRBV18 to TRBJ2-4, with 8 bases aligning to TRBD1. The J segment lost 9 bases and the V segment lost 3 bases, leaving 7 bases of the junction unmatched. This CDR3 comprises 14 residues. Germline CDR1 is KGHSH and CDR2 is LQKENI. CDR3 residues: CASSPTQGGGIQYF. The CDR3 DNA sequence: TGTGCCAGCTCACCGACACAGGGGGGAGGCATTCAGTACTTC.

V is TRBV14 and J is TRBJ2-5; D remains ambiguous. CDR1 is SGHDN, CDR2 FVKESK, per germline. Trimming removed 0 bases at V and 5 bases at J, with 7 bases between. The CDR3 loop spans 13 amino acids. CDR3 DNA sequence: TGTGCCAGCAGCCAAGATAACGGGGAGACCCAGTACTTC. The encoded protein is CASSQDNGETQYF.

The chain uses TRBV9 and TRBJ1-5; 7 bases are shared with TRBD1. The V gene end was trimmed by 3 bases and the J gene end by 1 base; junction bases not matched to a gene: 1. CDR3 length: 14 residues. Germline values: CDR1 SGDLS, CDR2 YYNGEE. CDR3 sequence reads: CASSARGSNQPQHF. The CDR3 nucleotides read TGTGCCAGCAGCGCCAGGGGGAGCAATCAGCCCCAGCATTTT.

This chain joins TRBV9 and TRBJ1-6; D remains ambiguous. V lost 3 bases to trimming and J lost 8 bases, with 6 bases between them. Germline V lookup: CDR1 SGDLS, CDR2 YYNGEE. This CDR3 has 12 amino acids. The CDR3 here is CASSDEHSPLHF. DNA for the CDR3: TGTGCCAGCAGCGACGAGCATTCACCCCTCCACTTT.

V is TRBV18 and J is TRBJ1-5; D gene unclear. CDR1 is KGHSH, CDR2 LQKENI, per germline. The germline V and J ends were trimmed by 3 bases and 5 bases, with 8 bases remaining between them. The CDR3 is made up of 13 amino acids. Here the CDR3 DNA reads TGTGCCAGCTCACCGGGCCGACATCAGCCCCAGCATTTT. It codes for CASSPGRHQPQHF.

This clone was seen more than once but under ten times. This chain connects TRBV30 to TRBJ1-5; the D gene is possibly TRBD1 (6 bases). Germline CDR1 reads GTSNPN; CDR2 reads SVGIG (reference sequence). With 2 bases removed from V and 2 bases from J, the gap between germline ends came to 16 bases. This CDR3 region has 16 residues. This CDR3 is CAWSKGEGGGNQPQHF. The CDR3 DNA reads TGTGCCTGGAGTAAGGGGGAGGGCGGGGGCAATCAGCCCCAGCATTTT.

The gene calls are TRBV19 and TRBJ2-5, with 7 bases matching TRBD2. The CDR3 consists of 15 residues. In germline, CDR1 is LNHDA, CDR2 SQIVND (reference sequence). V gave up 3 bases and J gave up 5 bases; unmatched junction bases: 9. The CDR3 here is CASSIFPSGGETQYF. The CDR3 nucleotides are TGTGCCAGTAGTATTTTTCCTAGCGGCGGGGAGACCCAGTACTTC.

V gene TRBV27 combines with J gene TRBJ2-1; tentatively, D is TRBD2 (6 bases). V lost 7 bases, J lost 2 bases, and 15 bases lay in between. The CDR3 loop spans 15 amino acids. Per germline, CDR1 MNHEY and CDR2 SMNVEV (reference sequence). The CDR3 region has the DNA TGTGCCAGCAAGAACCGGGACTTAGCCTACAATGAGCAGTTCTTC. Protein product: CASKNRDLAYNEQFF.

This rearrangement joins TRBV11-3 to TRBJ2-1, with 12 bases that match TRBD2. CDR3 length: 19 amino acids. J gave up 8 bases and V 0 bases, and 14 bases lay outside the gene matches. Germline assignment: CDR1 SGHNT and CDR2 YENEEA. Here the CDR3 DNA reads TGTGCCAGCAGCTTAGATCTCGAGGGGCTAGCGGGGGGGTTTGATGAGCAGTTCTTC. Translated: CASSLDLEGLAGGFDEQFF.